Reported below is one T cell receptor (beta chain). Its antigen remains unidentified. This CDR3 region has 16 residues. Per germline, CDR1 SGHAT and CDR2 FQNNGV. The ends were cut back, 1 base at V and 1 base at J, with 13 bases in the middle. Sequencing was performed with immunoSEQ multiplex PCR; in TCRdb, only in-frame clones are kept and a portion is missing. The data contain under 200,000 clones, about 92% of them singletons. This specimen belongs to a study of T cell responses to AZD1222 COVID-19 vaccine. Study-level findings and limits: In the spike-specific TCR repertoire, nearly half reportedly target unmutated variant regions.

The source of this sequence is an adult in good health. The V call is TRBV11-2, the J call TRBJ1-2; D is perhaps TRBD1 (6 bases). Here the sequenced sample was peripheral blood, taken on day 0 of AZD1222 vaccination. The CDR3 protein is CASSLGEGHINYGYTF. The CDR3 DNA sequence: TGTGCCAGCAGCTTAGGAGAGGGACATATTAACTATGGCTACACCTTC.